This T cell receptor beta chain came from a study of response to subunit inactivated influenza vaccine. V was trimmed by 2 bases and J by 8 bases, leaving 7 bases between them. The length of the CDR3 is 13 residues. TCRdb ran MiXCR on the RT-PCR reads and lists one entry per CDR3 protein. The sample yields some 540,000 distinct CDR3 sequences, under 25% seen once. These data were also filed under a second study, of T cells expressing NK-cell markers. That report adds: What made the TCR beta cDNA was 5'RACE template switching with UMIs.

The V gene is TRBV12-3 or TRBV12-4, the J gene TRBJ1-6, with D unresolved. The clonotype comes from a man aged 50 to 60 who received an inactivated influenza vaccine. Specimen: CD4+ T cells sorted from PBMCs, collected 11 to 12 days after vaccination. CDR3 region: CASSLSRDSPLHF. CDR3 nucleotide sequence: TGTGCCAGCAGTTTAAGTCGGGATTCACCCCTCCACTTT.